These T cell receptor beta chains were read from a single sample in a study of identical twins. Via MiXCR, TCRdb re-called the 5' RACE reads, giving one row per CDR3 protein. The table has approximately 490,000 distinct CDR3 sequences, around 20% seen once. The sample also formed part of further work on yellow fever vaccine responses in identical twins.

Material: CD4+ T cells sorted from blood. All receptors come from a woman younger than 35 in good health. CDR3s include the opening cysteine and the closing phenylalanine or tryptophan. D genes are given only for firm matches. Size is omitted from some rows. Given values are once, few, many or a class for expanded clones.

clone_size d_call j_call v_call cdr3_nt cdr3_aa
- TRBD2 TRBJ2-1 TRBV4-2 TGTGCCAGCAGCCAAGTAGGGACTAGCGACAATGAGCAGTTCTTC CASSQVGTSDNEQFF
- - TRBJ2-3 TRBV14 TGTGCCAGCAGCCAAATAGCGGCCACAGATACGCAGTATTTT CASSQIAATDTQYF
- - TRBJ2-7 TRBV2 TGTGCCAGCAGTGACGGGGGCTTTTCCTACGAGCAGTACTTC CASSDGGFSYEQYF
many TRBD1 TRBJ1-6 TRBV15 TGTGCCACCTCTGACAGGACAGGGAATTCACCCCTCCACTTT CATSDRTGNSPLHF
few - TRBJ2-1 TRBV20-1 TGCAGTGCTAGAGATCGGTCCGTAGGGAATGAGCAGTTCTTC CSARDRSVGNEQFF
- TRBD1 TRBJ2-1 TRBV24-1 TGTGCCACCAGCGCCTCCGGACAGGGCAATGAGCAGTTCTTC CATSASGQGNEQFF
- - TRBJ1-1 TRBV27 TGTGCCAGCAGTTTGACAGAGGGTACTGAAGCTTTCTTT CASSLTEGTEAFF
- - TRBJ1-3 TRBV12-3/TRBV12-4 TGTGCCAGCACCCGTGAGAACACCATATATTTT CASTRENTIYF
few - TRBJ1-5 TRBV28 TGTGCCAGCAGTGCCAATCAGCCCCAGCATTTT CASSANQPQHF
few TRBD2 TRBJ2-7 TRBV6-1 TGTGCCAGCAGACAACTAGCGGGAGGCTACGAGCAGTACTTC CASRQLAGGYEQYF
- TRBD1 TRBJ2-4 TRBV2 TGTGCCAGCAGCAGGACTGACAGGGAAGATCAGTACTTC CASSRTDREDQYF
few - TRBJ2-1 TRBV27 TGTGCCAGCAGTCCCCTCCCTAGCTACAATGAGCAGTTCTTC CASSPLPSYNEQFF
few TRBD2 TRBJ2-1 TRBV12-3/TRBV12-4 TGTGCCAGCAGCCTATACCCTAGCGGGAAGGCCAATGAGCAGTTCTTC CASSLYPSGKANEQFF
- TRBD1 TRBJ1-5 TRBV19 TGTGCCAGTGGTGCATACAGGGGATCGAACAATCAGCCCCAGCATTTT CASGAYRGSNNQPQHF
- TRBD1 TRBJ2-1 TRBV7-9 TGTGCCAGCAGCCATCGGGGACAGGGTACGGTGGTCCAGTTCTTC CASSHRGQGTVVQFF
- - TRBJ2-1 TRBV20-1 TGCAGTGCTAGAGGTACTGCGGTCGGTGAGCAGTTCTTC CSARGTAVGEQFF
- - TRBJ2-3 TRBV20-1 TGCAGTGTGAGGGAGTTTACAGATACGCAGTATTTT CSVREFTDTQYF
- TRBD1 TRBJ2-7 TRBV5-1 TGCGCCAGCAGCACCGACAGGGCAGGCAACGAGCAGTACTTC CASSTDRAGNEQYF
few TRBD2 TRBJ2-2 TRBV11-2 TGTGCCAGCAGCCCGAAGGGACTAGCGGGGGCCGCGAACACCGGGGAGCTGTTTTTT CASSPKGLAGAANTGELFF
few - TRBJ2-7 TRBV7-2 TGTGCCAGCAGCTTAGCGAGCCAGGGGGGATACGAGCAGTACTTC CASSLASQGGYEQYF
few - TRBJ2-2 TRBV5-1 TGCGCCAGCAGCTTGCCGGGGACGAACACCGGGGAGCTGTTTTTT CASSLPGTNTGELFF
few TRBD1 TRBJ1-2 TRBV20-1 TGCAGTGCTAGACTCCGGACAGGGCGGTATGGCTACACCTTC CSARLRTGRYGYTF
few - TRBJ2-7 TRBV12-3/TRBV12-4 TGTGCCAGCAGTTTCGGGCAGGGGAAAGTCTACGAGCAGTACTTC CASSFGQGKVYEQYF
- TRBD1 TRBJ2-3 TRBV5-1 TGCGCCAGCAGCACGGGACAGGGAGCTAGCACAGATACGCAGTATTTT CASSTGQGASTDTQYF